What follows are 24 T cell receptor beta chains derived from one specimen sequenced in a study of T cell changes during pregnancy in multiple sclerosis. Here immunoSEQ multiplex PCR was the method, and the copy in TCRdb shows in-frame clones only, minus some. The sample shows approximately 11,000 clones, just under 95% of them seen only once. Sample: CD4+ T cells from peripheral blood mononuclear cells, taken before pregnancy. All receptors derive from a female donor with multiple sclerosis, enrolled in a pregnancy study.

The chain is built from TRBV2 and TRBJ2-1, with 9 bases matching TRBD1. The CDR3 is 13 residues long. Germline values: CDR1 SNHLY, CDR2 FYNNEI. V lost 8 bases, J lost 8 bases, and 7 bases stayed unmatched. CDR3 DNA: TGTGCCAGCGAGGTGGACAGGGGCCATGAGCAGTTCTTC. It translates to CASEVDRGHEQFF.

The chain recombines TRBV27 with TRBJ2-3; TRBD2 is a possible D gene (6 bases). V lost 6 bases to trimming and J lost 6 bases, with 16 bases between them. The CDR3 is 14 residues long. Germline-derived CDR1 and CDR2 are MNHEY and SMNVEV (reference sequence). The DNA of the CDR3 is TGTGCCAGCAGGGACCCGTGGGCGGGGGATACGCAGTATTTT. It translates to CASRDPWAGDTQYF.

The chain recombines TRBV2 with TRBJ1-5, with D perhaps TRBD1 (6 bases). Trimming shortened V by 5 bases and J by 2 bases, and 19 bases separated the two germline ends. The CDR3 runs 17 residues. CDR1 and CDR2 from the germline V gene are SNHLY and FYNNEI. CDR3 sequence reads: CASSRLQGNEGNQPQHF. CDR3 nucleotide sequence: TGTGCCAGCAGTCGATTACAGGGAAACGAAGGCAATCAGCCCCAGCATTTT.

The chain joins TRBV9 to TRBJ1-3; D is perhaps TRBD1 (6 bases). V lost 3 bases, J lost 2 bases, and 9 bases lay in between. From germline, CDR1 is SGDLS and CDR2 YYNGEE. The length of the CDR3 is 14 residues. The chain's CDR3 is CASSAGATGNTIYF. The CDR3 nucleotides read TGTGCCAGCAGCGCAGGGGCGACTGGAAACACCATATATTTT.

This rearrangement joins TRBV7-8 to TRBJ2-2; weak D call: TRBD1 (5 bases). V lost 2 bases and J 7 bases, leaving 23 bases between the germline ends. The CDR3 consists of 18 residues. The germline V gene encodes CDR1 SGHVS and CDR2 FQNEAQ. Here the CDR3 DNA reads TGTGCCAGCAGCTTAAGAAGCAAGGGGAAGGTACGCAGCGGGGAGCTGTTTTTT. It encodes CASSLRSKGKVRSGELFF.

The V gene is TRBV27, the J gene TRBJ2-7; 8 bases line up with TRBD1. Trimming cost V 6 bases and J 3 bases; bases outside gene matches: 4. This CDR3 is 13 amino acids long. Per the germline V gene, CDR1 is MNHEY and CDR2 is SMNVEV (reference sequence). The CDR3 reads CASRKGQDYEQYF. CDR3 DNA: TGTGCCAGCAGAAAGGGACAGGACTACGAGCAGTACTTC.

The chain couples TRBV6-5 to TRBJ1-1, with 7 bases that match TRBD1. Germline assignment: CDR1 MNHEY and CDR2 SVGAGI. Germline trimming cut 7 bases from V and 3 bases from J; bases unmatched to any gene: 11. This CDR3 has 15 amino acids. DNA for the CDR3: TGTGCCAGCAAAGCCGGATTGGGACAGTACACTGAAGCTTTCTTT. It translates to CASKAGLGQYTEAFF.

The genes are TRBV5-1 and TRBJ2-5; no reliable D call. Germline-derived CDR1 and CDR2 are SGHRS and YFSETQ. The CDR3 spans 13 residues. Trimming took 4 bases from V and 7 from J, leaving 14 bases between them. The chain's CDR3 is CASSDPPSGTQYF. Here the CDR3 DNA reads TGCGCCAGCAGCGACCCTCCATCGGGGACCCAGTACTTC.

The genes are TRBV7-3 and TRBJ2-3; D unclear. The V end lost 1 base, the J end lost 0 bases, and 11 bases lay between the germline ends. This CDR3 is built from 16 residues. Per the germline V gene, CDR1 is SGHTA and CDR2 is FQGTGA. The CDR3 reads CASSLNSWASTDTQYF. As DNA, the CDR3 is TGTGCCAGCAGCTTAAACTCGTGGGCTAGCACAGATACGCAGTATTTT.

The V and J genes are TRBV11-1 and TRBJ1-2, with D uncertain. The germline gives CDR1 SGHAT, CDR2 FQDESV (reference sequence). V lost 5 bases and J 2 bases, leaving 9 bases between the germline ends. The CDR3 contains 13 residues. CDR3 region: CASSPDKNYGYTF. In nucleotides, the CDR3 is TGTGCCAGCAGCCCCGACAAGAACTATGGCTACACCTTC.

The J gene is TRBJ1-2, the V gene TRBV20-1; no clear D gene. The V end lost 7 bases, the J end lost 0 bases, and 6 bases lay between the germline ends. Germline CDR1 DFQATT, CDR2 SNEGSKA (reference sequence). CDR3 length: 11 amino acids. The CDR3 spells CSGGSNYGYTF. CDR3 DNA sequence: TGCAGTGGAGGGTCTAACTATGGCTACACCTTC.

The CDR3 here is CASSESDRYNSPLHF. The DNA of the CDR3 is TGTGCCAGCAGCGAGTCGGACAGGTATAATTCACCCCTCCACTTT. The chain carries TRBV7-9 and TRBJ1-6; 7 bases are shared with TRBD1. Germline V gene sequence: CDR1 SEHNR, CDR2 FQNEAQ (reference sequence). V shed 5 bases and J 4 bases; nucleotides not matched to a gene: 5. CDR3 length: 15 amino acids.

The chain uses TRBV5-1 and TRBJ2-7; TRBD1 aligns across 7 bases. V lost 0 bases and J lost 2; bases outside the gene matches: 5. Per the germline V gene, CDR1 is SGHRS and CDR2 is YFSETQ. CDR3 size: 15 residues. CDR3 sequence: CASSLGDSPAYEQYF. The CDR3, as DNA: TGCGCCAGCAGCTTGGGGGACAGCCCAGCCTACGAGCAGTACTTC. The full variable domain, completed using reference TRBV5-1 and TRBJ2-7, is KAGVTQTPRYLIKTRGQQVTLSCSPISGHRSVSWYQQTPGQGLQFLFEYFSETQRNKGNFPGRFSGRQFSNSRSEMNVSTLELGDSALYLCASSLGDSPAYEQYFGPGTRLTVT.

This chain joins TRBV5-6 and TRBJ1-2; 9 bases line up with TRBD1. The CDR3 contains 14 residues. Trimming removed 4 bases from V and 7 bases from J; junction bases left unmatched: 8. Germline assignment: CDR1 SGHDT and CDR2 YYEEEE. The CDR3, as DNA: TGTGCCAGCAGCCCTGGACAGGGGAGGTCTGGCTACACCTTC. Encoded protein: CASSPGQGRSGYTF.

The chain couples TRBV4-1 to TRBJ1-1; 7 bases are shared with TRBD1. Trimming took 3 bases from V and 1 from J; bases not matched to a gene: 2. There are 14 residues in the CDR3. Germline V CDR1 and CDR2: MGHRA, YSYEKL. CDR3 coding DNA: TGCGCCAGCAGCCACAGACAGGGGAACACTGAAGCTTTCTTT. Protein sequence: CASSHRQGNTEAFF.

The chain employs TRBV19 and TRBJ2-1, with TRBD1 as a possible D gene (5 bases). Trimming cost V 5 bases and J 4 bases, with 9 bases left between them. CDR1 and CDR2 (germline): LNHDA, SQIVND (reference sequence). The CDR3 sequence is 13 residues long. The CDR3 is CASSRQFYNEQFF. The CDR3 DNA sequence: TGTGCCAGTAGTCGACAGTTTTACAATGAGCAGTTCTTC.

The rearrangement joins TRBV7-3 to TRBJ2-3, with D possibly being TRBD2 (6 bases). The V gene's germline CDR1 is SGHTA and CDR2 FQGTGA. The V end was cut by 5 bases, the J end by 8 bases, with 20 bases between. The CDR3 is 15 amino acids. CDR3 amino acids: CASSQPPGRGSTQYF. Here the CDR3 DNA reads TGTGCCAGCAGCCAACCTCCGGGGCGGGGTAGTACGCAGTATTTT. Complete variable domain (other parts from reference TRBV7-3 and TRBJ2-3): GAGVSQTPSNKVTEKGKYVELRCDPISGHTALYWYRQSLGQGPEFLIYFQGTGAADDSGLPNDRFFAVRPEGSVSTLKIQRTERGDSAVYLCASSQPPGRGSTQYFGPGTRLTVL.

The chain carries TRBV5-5 and TRBJ1-5; a possible D gene is TRBD1 (6 bases). V was cut by 3 bases and J by 5 bases, with 9 bases left in between. Germline V gene sequence: CDR1 SGHKS, CDR2 YYEKEE (reference sequence). This CDR3 region has 13 residues. CDR3 residues: CASSSDSYQPQHF. The CDR3 coding sequence is TGTGCCAGCAGCTCGGACAGCTATCAGCCCCAGCATTTT. The entire variable domain, with the rest obtained from reference TRBV5-5 and TRBJ1-5, is as follows: DAGVTQSPTHLIKTRGQQVTLRCSPISGHKSVSWYQQVLGQGPQFIFQYYEKEERGRGNFPDRFSARQFPNYSSELNVNALLLGDSALYLCASSSDSYQPQHFGDGTRLSIL.

CDR3 protein: CASSPPVGAGGLIAKNIQYF. Written as DNA, the CDR3 is TGTGCCAGCTCACCACCGGTCGGAGCGGGGGGACTAATAGCCAAAAACATTCAGTACTTC. The chain joins TRBV18 to TRBJ2-4; 9 bases line up with TRBD2. The CDR3 contains 20 residues. With 0 bases clipped from V and 0 bases from J, the junction kept 12 bases outside the gene matches. Germline V gene data show CDR1 as KGHSH and CDR2 as LQKENI.

The V and J genes are TRBV7-9 and TRBJ2-6, with no clear D. The V end was cut by 2 bases, the J end by 0 bases, with 5 bases between. The CDR3 has 15 amino acids. Germline V CDR1 and CDR2: SEHNR, FQNEAQ (reference sequence). The CDR3: CASSLSLSGANVLTF. The CDR3, as DNA: TGTGCCAGCAGCTTATCCCTCTCTGGGGCCAACGTCCTGACTTTC.

The chain has TRBV29-1 and TRBJ2-3, with D uncertain. V was shortened by 4 bases and J by 1 base, with 6 bases between the two germline ends. This CDR3 contains 12 residues. Germline CDR1 and CDR2: SQVTM and ANQGSEA. The CDR3 reads CSVGSGTDTQYF. CDR3 DNA: TGCAGCGTTGGAAGCGGCACAGATACGCAGTATTTT.

This clone was seen a handful of times. This chain joins TRBV19 and TRBJ1-6; 7 positions agree with TRBD1. Looked up from germline, CDR1 is LNHDA and CDR2 is SQIVND (reference sequence). There are 18 residues in the CDR3. The ends lost 6 bases at V and 8 bases at J; junction bases unmatched: 19. In nucleotides, the CDR3 is TGTGCCAGTAGGGAGTACAGGGGCTCCCGCCTCGGTTATTCACCCCTCCACTTT. This gives the protein CASREYRGSRLGYSPLHF.

Here the CDR3 DNA reads TGTGCCAGCAGCTTGGGGACTAGCGGGGGGGTGACCTACGAGCAGTACTTC. Protein product: CASSLGTSGGVTYEQYF. The V gene is TRBV5-4, the J gene TRBJ2-7, with 15 bases that match TRBD2. The CDR3 sequence is 17 residues long. Per germline, CDR1 SGHNT and CDR2 YYREEE (reference sequence). V was pared by 0 bases and J by 2 bases, with 3 bases of the junction left unmatched.

The table lists this clone with a count of one. The rearrangement uses TRBV19 and TRBJ2-3; 9 nucleotides match TRBD2. This CDR3 is built from 17 residues. With V trimmed by 5 bases and J by 3 bases, 12 bases remained unmatched. Germline V CDR1 and CDR2: LNHDA, SQIVND (reference sequence). The CDR3 here is CASSPIRAGGRTDTQYF. The CDR3 bases are TGTGCCAGTAGTCCTATCCGGGCGGGGGGGCGTACAGATACGCAGTATTTT.